This entry lists 7 T cell receptor beta chains sequenced from one sample in a study of blood T cells in healthy people across ages (dated by TCRdb to the mid-2010s). Libraries were built with 5' RACE. Reads for this sample came from an Illumina HiSeq 2500. A second PCR of about 6 to 12 cycles was performed with a sample-barcoded 5' primer and a J-beta primer mix. The raw public reads went through TCRdb reprocessing: fastp at Q25, MiXCR clone calling, in-frame beta chains kept. Rows merge per CDR3 protein into single entries with the most common DNA and genes. The sample data list hundreds of thousands of distinct CDR3 sequences, and roughly 43% of these were observed just once. The ten largest account for roughly 24% of the sample. Sequenced material: blood. The receptors here all came from a man at least 80 years old in good health.

This clonotype was detected only a few times. The V gene is TRBV12-3 or TRBV12-4, the J gene TRBJ1-1, with unresolved D. The CDR3 loop spans 16 amino acids. Trimming removed 0 bases at V and 3 bases at J, with 14 bases between. The CDR3 DNA reads TGTGCCAGCAGTTTAGCCCCGGGTTTGGTATACACTGAAGCTTTCTTT. It codes for CASSLAPGLVYTEAFF.

CDR3 sequence reads: CSASVPGQGDGYTF. The CDR3 nucleotides read TGCAGTGCTTCTGTTCCGGGACAGGGGGATGGCTACACCTTC. This chain links TRBV20-1 with TRBJ1-2; 11 nucleotides agree with TRBD1. Germline trimming cut 5 bases from V and 6 bases from J; bases unmatched to any gene: 8. This CDR3 region has 14 residues. In germline, CDR1 is DFQATT, CDR2 SNEGSKA (reference sequence).

The sample holds many counts of this clonotype. The chain carries TRBV6-5 and TRBJ1-2; TRBD1 matches at 9 bases. This CDR3 contains 14 residues. After removal of 6 bases from V and 4 bases from J, the junction contained 6 bases not matched to a gene. Germline CDR1 reads MNHEY; CDR2 reads SVGAGI. CDR3 nucleotides: TGTGCCAGCAGCTATGGACAGGGGACCTATGGCTACACCTTC. It encodes CASSYGQGTYGYTF.

This chain connects TRBV29-1 to TRBJ2-3; possible D gene TRBD2, 6 bases. CDR1 is SQVTM and CDR2 is ANQGSEA in the germline V gene. Between the trimmed V and J ends, which lost 8 bases and 1 base, there was a span of 13 bases. The CDR3 contains 13 residues. The CDR3 DNA reads TGCAGCTCCTCGGAGGGCGGCACAGATACGCAGTATTTT. It translates to CSSSEGGTDTQYF.

The V gene is TRBV4-1, the J gene TRBJ2-5; 10 nucleotides align to TRBD2. The J call may be faulty, since TRBJ2-7 better matches the DNA end. Germline lookup yields CDR1 MGHRA and CDR2 YSYEKL. The CDR3 loop spans 18 amino acids. CDR3 nucleotides: TGCGCCAGCAGCCAAGATATAGCGGGAGGTCCTCGGACCTACGAGCAGTACTTC. Protein sequence: CASSQDIAGGPRTYEQYF.

In this sample, this clonotype turned up a few times. This sequence joins TRBV10-3 and TRBJ2-7, with D unclear. V was cut by 1 base and J by 2 bases, with 9 bases left in between. The CDR3 consists of 14 residues. The V gene's germline CDR1 is ENHRY and CDR2 SYGVKD. The CDR3 bases are TGTGCCATCAGTGAGTACGAGACTGCCTACGAGCAGTACTTC. Its translation is CAISEYETAYEQYF.

This chain connects TRBV6-5 to TRBJ2-2, with a weak D call TRBD1 (6 bases). The V end lost 3 bases, the J end lost 2 bases, and 10 bases lay between the germline ends. Germline V gene data show CDR1 as MNHEY and CDR2 as SVGAGI. CDR3 length: 15 amino acids. CDR3: CASSYQQGNTGELFF. Here the CDR3 DNA reads TGTGCCAGCAGTTATCAACAGGGTAACACCGGGGAGCTGTTTTTT.